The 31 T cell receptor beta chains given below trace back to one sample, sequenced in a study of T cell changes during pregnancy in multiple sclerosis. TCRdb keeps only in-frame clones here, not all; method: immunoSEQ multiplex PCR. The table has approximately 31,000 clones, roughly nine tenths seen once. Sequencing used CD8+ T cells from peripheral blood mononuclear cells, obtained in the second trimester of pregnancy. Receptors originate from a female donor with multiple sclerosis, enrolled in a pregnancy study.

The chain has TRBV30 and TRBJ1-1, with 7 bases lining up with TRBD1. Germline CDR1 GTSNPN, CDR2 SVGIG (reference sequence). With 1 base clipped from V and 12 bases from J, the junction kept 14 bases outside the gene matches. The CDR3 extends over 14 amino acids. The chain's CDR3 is CAWSDNRQGLDSFF. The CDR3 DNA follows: TGTGCCTGGAGTGATAACCGACAGGGCCTAGACTCTTTCTTT.

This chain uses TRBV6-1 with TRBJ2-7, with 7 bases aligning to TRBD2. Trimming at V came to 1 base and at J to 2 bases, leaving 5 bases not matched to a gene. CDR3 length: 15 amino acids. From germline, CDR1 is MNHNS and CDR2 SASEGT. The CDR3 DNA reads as TGTGCCAGCAGTGAAGTTGGCGGGAGAGCCTACGAGCAGTACTTC. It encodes CASSEVGGRAYEQYF.

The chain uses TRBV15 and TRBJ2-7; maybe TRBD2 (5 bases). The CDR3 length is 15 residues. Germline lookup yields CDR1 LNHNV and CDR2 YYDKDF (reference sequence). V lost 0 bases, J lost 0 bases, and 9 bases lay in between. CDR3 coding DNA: TGTGCCACCAGCAGAGATCTCGGGGACTCCTACGAGCAGTACTTC. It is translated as CATSRDLGDSYEQYF.

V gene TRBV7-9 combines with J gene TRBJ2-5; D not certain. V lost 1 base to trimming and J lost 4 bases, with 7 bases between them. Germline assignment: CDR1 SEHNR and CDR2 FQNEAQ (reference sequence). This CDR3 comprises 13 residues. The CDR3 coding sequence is TGTGCCAGCAGCTTAGACATAACAGAGACCCAGTACTTC. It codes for CASSLDITETQYF.

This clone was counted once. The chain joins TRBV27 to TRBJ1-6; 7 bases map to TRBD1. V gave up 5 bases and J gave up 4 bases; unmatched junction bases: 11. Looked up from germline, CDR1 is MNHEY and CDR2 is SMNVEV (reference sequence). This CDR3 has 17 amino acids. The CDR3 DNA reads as TGTGCCAGCAGTCTCCGACAGGGTAGGGGTTATAATTCACCCCTCCACTTT. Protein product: CASSLRQGRGYNSPLHF.

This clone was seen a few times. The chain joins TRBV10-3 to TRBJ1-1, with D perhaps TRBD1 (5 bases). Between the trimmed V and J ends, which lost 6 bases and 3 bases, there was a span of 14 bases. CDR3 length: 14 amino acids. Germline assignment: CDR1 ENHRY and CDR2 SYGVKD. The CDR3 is CAIRKDTYDTEAFF. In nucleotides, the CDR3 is TGTGCCATCAGAAAGGACACTTACGACACTGAAGCTTTCTTT.

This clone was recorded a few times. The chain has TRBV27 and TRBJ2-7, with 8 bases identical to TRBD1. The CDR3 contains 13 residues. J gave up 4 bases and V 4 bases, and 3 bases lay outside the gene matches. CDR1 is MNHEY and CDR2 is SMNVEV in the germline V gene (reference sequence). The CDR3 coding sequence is TGTGCCAGCAGTTACGGGACAGGATACGAGCAGTACTTC. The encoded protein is CASSYGTGYEQYF.

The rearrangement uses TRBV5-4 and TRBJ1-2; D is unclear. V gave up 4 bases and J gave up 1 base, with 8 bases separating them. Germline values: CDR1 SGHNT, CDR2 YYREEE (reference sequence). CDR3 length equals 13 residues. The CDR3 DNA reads TGTGCCAGCAGCCTGACTAGTAACTATGGCTACACCTTC. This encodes CASSLTSNYGYTF. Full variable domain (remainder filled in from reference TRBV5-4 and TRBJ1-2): ETGVTQSPTHLIKTRGQQVTLRCSSQSGHNTVSWYQQALGQGPQFIFQYYREEENGRGNFPPRFSGLQFPNYSSELNVNALELDDSALYLCASSLTSNYGYTFGSGTRLTVV.

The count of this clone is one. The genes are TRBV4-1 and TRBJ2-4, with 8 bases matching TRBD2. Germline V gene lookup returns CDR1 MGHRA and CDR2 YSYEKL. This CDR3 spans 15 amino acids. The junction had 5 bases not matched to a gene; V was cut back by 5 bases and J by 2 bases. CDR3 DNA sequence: TGCGCCAGCAGCGTACGGGAGGGCCCCAAAAACATTCAGTACTTC. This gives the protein CASSVREGPKNIQYF.

CDR3 sequence (DNA): TGTGCCAGCAGCCGCCGGGACAGATCCTCCTACGAGCAGTACTTC. It codes for CASSRRDRSSYEQYF. The chain uses TRBV7-9 and TRBJ2-7; 7 nucleotides align to TRBD1. With V trimmed by 5 bases and J by 0 bases, 7 bases remained unmatched. The CDR3 is made up of 15 amino acids. Per the germline V gene, CDR1 is SEHNR and CDR2 is FQNEAQ (reference sequence).

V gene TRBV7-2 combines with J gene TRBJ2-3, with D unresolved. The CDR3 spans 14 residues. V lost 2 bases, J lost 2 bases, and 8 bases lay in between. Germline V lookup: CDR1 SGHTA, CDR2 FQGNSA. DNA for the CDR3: TGTGCCAGCAGCTTATCGCGGCCCACAGATACGCAGTATTTT. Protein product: CASSLSRPTDTQYF.

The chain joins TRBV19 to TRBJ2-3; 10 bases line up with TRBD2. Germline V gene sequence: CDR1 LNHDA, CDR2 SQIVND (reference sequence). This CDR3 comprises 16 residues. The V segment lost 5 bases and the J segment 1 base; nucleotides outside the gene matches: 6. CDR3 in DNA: TGTGCCAGTAGTCTTACCGGGACTAGCGGCACAGATACGCAGTATTTT. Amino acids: CASSLTGTSGTDTQYF.

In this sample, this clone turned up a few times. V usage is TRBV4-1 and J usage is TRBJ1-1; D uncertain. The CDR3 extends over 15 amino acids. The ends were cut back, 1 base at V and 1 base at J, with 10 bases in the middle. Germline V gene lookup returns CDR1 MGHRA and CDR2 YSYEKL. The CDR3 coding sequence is TGCGCCAGCAGCCAAGGTAGAGGCCAGAACACTGAAGCTTTCTTT. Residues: CASSQGRGQNTEAFF.

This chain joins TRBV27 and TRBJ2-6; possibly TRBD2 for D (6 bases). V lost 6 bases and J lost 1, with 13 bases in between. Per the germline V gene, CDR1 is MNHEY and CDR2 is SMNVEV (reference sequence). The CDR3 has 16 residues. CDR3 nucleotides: TGTGCCAGCAGCCAAGGCGCGGGGTCTGGGGCCAACGTCCTGACTTTC. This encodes CASSQGAGSGANVLTF.

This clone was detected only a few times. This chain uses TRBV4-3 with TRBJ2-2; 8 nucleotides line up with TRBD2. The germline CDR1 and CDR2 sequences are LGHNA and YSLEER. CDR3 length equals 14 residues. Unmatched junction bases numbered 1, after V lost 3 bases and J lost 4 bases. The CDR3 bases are TGCGCCAGCAGCCAGGGACTAGTCACCGGGGAGCTGTTTTTT. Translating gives CASSQGLVTGELFF.

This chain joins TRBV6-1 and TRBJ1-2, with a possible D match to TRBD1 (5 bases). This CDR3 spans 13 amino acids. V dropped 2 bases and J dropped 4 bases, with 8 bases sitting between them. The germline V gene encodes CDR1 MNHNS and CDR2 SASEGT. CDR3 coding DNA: TGTGCCAGCAGTGAATGGGACTCCTATGGCTACACCTTC. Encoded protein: CASSEWDSYGYTF.

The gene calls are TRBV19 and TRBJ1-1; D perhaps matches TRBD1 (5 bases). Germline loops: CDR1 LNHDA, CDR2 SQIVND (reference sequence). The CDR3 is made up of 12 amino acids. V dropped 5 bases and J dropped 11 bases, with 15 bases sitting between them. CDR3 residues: CASSPSGTRAFF. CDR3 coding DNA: TGTGCCAGTAGTCCCTCGGGGACTAGGGCTTTCTTT.

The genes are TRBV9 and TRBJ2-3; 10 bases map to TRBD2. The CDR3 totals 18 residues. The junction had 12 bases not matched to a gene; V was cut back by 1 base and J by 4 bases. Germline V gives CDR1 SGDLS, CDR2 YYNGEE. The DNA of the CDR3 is TGTGCCAGCAGCGTACCAGCGGGAGGGCTTTTGTCTGCAGATACGCAGTATTTT. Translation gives CASSVPAGGLLSADTQYF.

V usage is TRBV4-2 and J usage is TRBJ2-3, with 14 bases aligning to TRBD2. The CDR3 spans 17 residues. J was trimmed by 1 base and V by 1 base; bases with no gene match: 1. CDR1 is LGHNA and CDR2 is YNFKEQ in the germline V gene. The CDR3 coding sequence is TGTGCCAGCAGCCAAGGACTAGCGGGAGGGGGCACAGATACGCAGTATTTT. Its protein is CASSQGLAGGGTDTQYF.

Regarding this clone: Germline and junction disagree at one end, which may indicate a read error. CDR3 coding DNA: TGTGCCATCAGTGAGCCCTTAACAGGGGGCCGAGATTCACCCTTCCACTTT. It encodes CAISEPLTGGRDSPFHF. V usage is TRBV10-3 and J usage is TRBJ1-6, with 9 bases that match TRBD1. The CDR3 runs 17 residues. In germline, CDR1 is ENHRY, CDR2 SYGVKD.

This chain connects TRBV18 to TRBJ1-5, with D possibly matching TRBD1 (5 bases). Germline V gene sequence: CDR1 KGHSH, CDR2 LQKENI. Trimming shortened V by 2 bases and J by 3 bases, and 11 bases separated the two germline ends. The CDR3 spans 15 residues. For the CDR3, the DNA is TGTGCCAGCTCACCAGGGACTGTCAACAATCAGCCCCAGCATTTT. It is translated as CASSPGTVNNQPQHF.

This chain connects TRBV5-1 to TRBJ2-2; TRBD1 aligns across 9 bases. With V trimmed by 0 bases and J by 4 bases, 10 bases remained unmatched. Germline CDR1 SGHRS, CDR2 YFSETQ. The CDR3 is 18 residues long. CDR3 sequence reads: CASSLDILQGASTGELFF. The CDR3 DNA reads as TGCGCCAGCAGCTTGGACATACTACAGGGGGCGAGCACCGGGGAGCTGTTTTTT.

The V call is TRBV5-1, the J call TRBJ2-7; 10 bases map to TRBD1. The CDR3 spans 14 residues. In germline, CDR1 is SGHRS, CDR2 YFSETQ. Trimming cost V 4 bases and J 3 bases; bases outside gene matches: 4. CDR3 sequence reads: CASSPGQGDYEQYF. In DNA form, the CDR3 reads TGCGCCAGCAGCCCCGGACAGGGGGACTACGAGCAGTACTTC.

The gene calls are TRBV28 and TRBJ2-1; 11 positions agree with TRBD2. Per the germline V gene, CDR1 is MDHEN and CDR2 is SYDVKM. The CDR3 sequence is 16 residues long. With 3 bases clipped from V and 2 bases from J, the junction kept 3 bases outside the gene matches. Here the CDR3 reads CASSLLAGGAYNEQFF. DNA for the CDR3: TGTGCCAGCAGTTTGTTAGCGGGAGGGGCCTACAATGAGCAGTTCTTC. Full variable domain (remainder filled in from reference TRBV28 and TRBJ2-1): DVKVTQSSRYLVKRTGEKVFLECVQDMDHENMFWYRQDPGLGLRLIYFSYDVKMKEKGDIPEGYSVSREKKERFSLILESASTNQTSMYLCASSLLAGGAYNEQFFGPGTRLTVL.

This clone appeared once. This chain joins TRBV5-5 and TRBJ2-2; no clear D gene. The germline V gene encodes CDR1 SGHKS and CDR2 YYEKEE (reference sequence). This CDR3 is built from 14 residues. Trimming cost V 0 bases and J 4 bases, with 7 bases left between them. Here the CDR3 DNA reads TGTGCCAGCAGCTTGGCCGGAGTCACCGGGGAGCTGTTTTTT. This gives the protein CASSLAGVTGELFF.

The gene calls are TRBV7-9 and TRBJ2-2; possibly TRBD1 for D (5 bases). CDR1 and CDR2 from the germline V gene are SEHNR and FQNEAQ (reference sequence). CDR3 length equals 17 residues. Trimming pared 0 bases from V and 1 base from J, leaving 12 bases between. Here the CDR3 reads CASSLAGPGRNTGELFF. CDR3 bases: TGTGCCAGCAGCTTAGCGGGGCCAGGCCGGAACACCGGGGAGCTGTTTTTT.

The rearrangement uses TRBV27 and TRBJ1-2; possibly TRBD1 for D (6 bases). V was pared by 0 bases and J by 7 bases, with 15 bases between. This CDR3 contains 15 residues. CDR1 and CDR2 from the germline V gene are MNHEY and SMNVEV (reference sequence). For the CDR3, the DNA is TGTGCCAGCAGTTTATCGAGGGGGGGTTCCTCTGGCTACACCTTC. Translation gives CASSLSRGGSSGYTF.

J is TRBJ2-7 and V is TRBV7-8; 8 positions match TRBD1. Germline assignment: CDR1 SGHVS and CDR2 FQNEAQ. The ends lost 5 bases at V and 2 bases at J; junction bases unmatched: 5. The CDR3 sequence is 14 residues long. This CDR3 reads CASSPPTGAYEQYF. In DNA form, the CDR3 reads TGTGCCAGCAGCCCACCGACAGGGGCCTACGAGCAGTACTTC.

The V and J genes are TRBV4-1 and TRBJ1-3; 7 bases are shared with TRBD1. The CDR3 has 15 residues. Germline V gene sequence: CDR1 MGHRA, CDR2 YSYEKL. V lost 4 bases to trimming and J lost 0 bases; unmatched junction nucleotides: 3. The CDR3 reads CASSPGGSSGNTIYF. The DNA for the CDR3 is TGCGCCAGCAGCCCAGGGGGTAGCTCTGGAAACACCATATATTTT.

The CDR3 here is CASSEKAGQGPSYEQYF. The CDR3 DNA sequence: TGTGCCAGCAGTGAAAAAGCGGGACAGGGGCCCTCCTACGAGCAGTACTTC. This rearrangement joins TRBV6-1 to TRBJ2-7; 10 nucleotides match TRBD1. The CDR3 covers 17 residues. Germline V gene lookup returns CDR1 MNHNS and CDR2 SASEGT. Trimming at V came to 2 bases and at J to 0 bases, leaving 7 bases not matched to a gene.

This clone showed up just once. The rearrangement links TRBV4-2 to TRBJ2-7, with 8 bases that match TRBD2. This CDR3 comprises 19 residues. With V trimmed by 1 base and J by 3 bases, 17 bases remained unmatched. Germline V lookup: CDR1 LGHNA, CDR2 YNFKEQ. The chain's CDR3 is CASSQVKGGGSGENYEQYF. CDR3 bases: TGTGCCAGCAGCCAAGTCAAAGGGGGAGGTAGCGGGGAGAACTACGAGCAGTACTTC.